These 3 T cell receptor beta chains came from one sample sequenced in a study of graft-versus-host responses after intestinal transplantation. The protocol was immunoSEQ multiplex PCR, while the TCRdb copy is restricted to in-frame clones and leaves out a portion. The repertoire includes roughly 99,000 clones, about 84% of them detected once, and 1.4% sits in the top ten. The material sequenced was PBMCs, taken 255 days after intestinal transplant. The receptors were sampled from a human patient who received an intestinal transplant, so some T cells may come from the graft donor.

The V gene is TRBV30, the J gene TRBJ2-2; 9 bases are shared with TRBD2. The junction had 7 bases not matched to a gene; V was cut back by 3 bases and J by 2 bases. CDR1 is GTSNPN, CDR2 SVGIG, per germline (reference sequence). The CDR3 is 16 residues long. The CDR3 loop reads CAWRSASGVNTGELFF. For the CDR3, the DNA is TGTGCCTGGAGATCGGCTAGCGGGGTTAACACCGGGGAGCTGTTTTTT.

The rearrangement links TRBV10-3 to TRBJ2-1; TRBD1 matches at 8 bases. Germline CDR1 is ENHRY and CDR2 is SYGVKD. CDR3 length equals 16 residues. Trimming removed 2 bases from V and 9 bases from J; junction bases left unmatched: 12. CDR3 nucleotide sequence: TGTGCCATCAGTGAGACCCCGGGACAGGTACAAAGTGAGCAGTTCTTC. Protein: CAISETPGQVQSEQFF.

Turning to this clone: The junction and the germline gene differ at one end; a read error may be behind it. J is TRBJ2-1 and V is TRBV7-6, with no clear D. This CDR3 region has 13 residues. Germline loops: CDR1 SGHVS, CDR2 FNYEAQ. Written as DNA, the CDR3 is TGTGCCGGCAGGCTGGCCTCGGCCAATGAGCAGTTCTTC. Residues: CAGRLASANEQFF. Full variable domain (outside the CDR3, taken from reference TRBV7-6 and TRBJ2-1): GAGVSQSPRYKVTKRGQDVALRCDPISGHVSLYWYRQALGQGPEFLTYFNYEAQQDKSGLPNDRFSAERPEGSISTLTIQRTEQRDSAMYRCAGRLASANEQFFGPGTRLTVL.